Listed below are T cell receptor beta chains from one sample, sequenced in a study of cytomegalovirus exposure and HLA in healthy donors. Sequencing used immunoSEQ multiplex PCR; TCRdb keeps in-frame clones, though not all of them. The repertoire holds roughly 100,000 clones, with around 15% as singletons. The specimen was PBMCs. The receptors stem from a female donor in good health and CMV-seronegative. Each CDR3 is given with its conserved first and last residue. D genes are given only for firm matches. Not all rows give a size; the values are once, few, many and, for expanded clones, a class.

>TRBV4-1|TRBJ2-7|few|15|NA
TGCGCCAGCAGCCAAGATAGGGCAGGGCCATACGAGCAGTACTTC
CASSQDRAGPYEQYF
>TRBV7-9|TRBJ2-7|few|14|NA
TGTGCCAGCAGCCCCACCGCAGGGGCCTACGAGCAGTACTTC
CASSPTAGAYEQYF
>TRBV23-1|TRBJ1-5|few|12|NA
TGCGCCAGCAGTCAATCAAGCCAGGGCCAGCATTTT
CASSQSSQGQHF
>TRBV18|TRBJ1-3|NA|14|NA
TGTGCCAGCTCACTCGAGTTTACCGGAAACACCATATATTTT
CASSLEFTGNTIYF
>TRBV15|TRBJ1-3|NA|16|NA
TGTGCCACCAGCAGAGATCCTGCGGGGTCTGGAAACACCATATATTTT
CATSRDPAGSGNTIYF
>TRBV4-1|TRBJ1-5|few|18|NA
TGCGCCAGCAGCTTTCACCTCCGGGAGCTGCGGGGCAATCAGCCCCAGCATTTT
CASSFHLRELRGNQPQHF
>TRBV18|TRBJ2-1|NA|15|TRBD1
TGTGCCAGCTCGGTAGGGACAGGTCGGTACAATGAGCAGTTCTTC
CASSVGTGRYNEQFF
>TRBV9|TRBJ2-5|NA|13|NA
TGTGCCAGCAGCCCCCGGGGGCAAGAGACCCAGTACTTC
CASSPRGQETQYF
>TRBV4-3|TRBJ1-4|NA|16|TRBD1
TGCGCCAGCAGCCAATTTCGGGACAGGAGTAATGAAAAACTGTTTTTT
CASSQFRDRSNEKLFF
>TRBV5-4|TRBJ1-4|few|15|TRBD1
TGTGCCAGCAGCGCGGGACAGGTCGAGGATGAAAAACTGTTTTTT
CASSAGQVEDEKLFF
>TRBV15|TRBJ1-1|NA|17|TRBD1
TGTGCCACCAGCAGAACGGACAGGTTAGAGAAGGACACTGAAGCTTTCTTT
CATSRTDRLEKDTEAFF
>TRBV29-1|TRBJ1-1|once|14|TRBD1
TGCGGGGGGCAGGGGGACGCAGGGGACACTGAAGCTTTCTTT
CGGQGDAGDTEAFF
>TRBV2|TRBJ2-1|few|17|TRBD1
TGTGCCAGGGGACAGGGGGCATTAAAAAGCTCCTACAATGAGCAGTTCTTC
CARGQGALKSSYNEQFF
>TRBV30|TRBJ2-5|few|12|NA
TGTGCCTGGAGTGTAAGGGGAGAGACCCAGTACTTC
CAWSVRGETQYF
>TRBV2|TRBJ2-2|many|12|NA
TGTGCCAGCAGTGAATATGTGGGGGAGCTGTTTTTT
CASSEYVGELFF
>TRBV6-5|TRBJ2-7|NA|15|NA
TGTGCCAGTCAGGGGTCGGGGCAGGGGCGAAACGAGCAGTACTTC
CASQGSGQGRNEQYF
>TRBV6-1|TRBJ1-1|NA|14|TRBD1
TGTGCCAGCACTCCTCCGGACAGGACCCTGAAAGCTTTCTTT
CASTPPDRTLKAFF
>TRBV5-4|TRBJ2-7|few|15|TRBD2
TGTGCCAGCAGCGAGGGACTAGCGGGGGACTACGAGCAGTACTTC
CASSEGLAGDYEQYF
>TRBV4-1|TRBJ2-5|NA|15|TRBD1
TGCGCCAGCAGCCAAGACAGGGGGCGCCTGGAGACCCAGTACTTC
CASSQDRGRLETQYF
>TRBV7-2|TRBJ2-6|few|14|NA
TGTGCCAGCAGAGAACTCTCTGGGGCCAACGTCCTGACTTTC
CASRELSGANVLTF
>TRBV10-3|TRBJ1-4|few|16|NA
TGTGCCATCAGTGAGAAGGGGCGGCAGGGAGGTGAAAAACTGTTTTTT
CAISEKGRQGGEKLFF
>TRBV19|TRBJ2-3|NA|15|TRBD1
TGTGCCAGTAGCGACCCAGGGGGCTCTATAGATACGCAGTATTTT
CASSDPGGSIDTQYF
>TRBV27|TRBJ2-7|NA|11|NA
TGTGCCAGCAGCAACGGCTACGAGCAGTACTTC
CASSNGYEQYF